The clone carrying this T cell receptor (beta chain) has a single count. No antigen is known for it. This record belongs to a study of T cell repertoires in cytomegalovirus infection. The overall study: The study used recently identified HLA-C-restricted and well-studied HLA-B-restricted CMV epitopes. CMV infection plus the matching HLA type was flagged by public TCR beta signatures. The study's findings and limits: The ex vivo response was dominated by HLA-C-restricted CMV-specific TCR beta clonotypes. Cumulative frequency of public TCR beta families picked out carriers of CMV plus the relevant HLA.

The CDR3 extends over 13 amino acids. Germline CDR1 MGHRA, CDR2 YSYEKL. With 3 bases removed from V and 5 bases from J, the gap between germline ends came to 10 bases. TCRdb independently ran MiXCR on the reads; one entry per CDR3 protein. The table records 250,000 to 300,000 distinct CDR3 sequences, roughly a fifth of them present only once. The gene calls are TRBV4-1 and TRBJ1-2; perhaps TRBD1 as D (5 bases). This sequence was found in a human donor in good health (CMV status not recorded). Some clones in this sample may be carry-over from other donors' samples. Sequences were derived from cultured PBMCs, sampled from culture after CMV antigen stimulation. In DNA form, the CDR3 reads TGCGCCAGCAGCCATGAGACAGCATATGGCTACACCTTC. The encoded protein is CASSHETAYGYTF.